Listed below are T cell receptor beta chains from one sample, sequenced in a study of blood T cell repertoires in COVID-19. Repertoires were generated with immunoSEQ multiplex PCR, while TCRdb's copy carries only in-frame clones and drops some. The repertoire holds 200,000 to 300,000 clones, with around four fifths as singletons. The sample was peripheral blood. The receptor source for this set is a woman aged 55-70 years with active or convalescent COVID-19. The CDR3 runs from the conserved cysteine through the conserved F or W. A D gene is named only where the DNA matches it firmly. Rows may omit the clone size; those that give it use once, few, many or a size class.

abundance,j_gene,d_gene,v_gene,CDR3nt,CDR3aa
-,TRBJ1-1,TRBD1,TRBV7-9,TGTGCCAGCAGCTCCACAGGGGTGAACACTGAAGCTTTCTTT,CASSSTGVNTEAFF
once,TRBJ2-4,TRBD1,TRBV14,TGTGCCAGCAGCCGGGACAGGGGGTTTCTAGCCAAAAACATTCAGTACTTC,CASSRDRGFLAKNIQYF
-,TRBJ2-7,-,TRBV20-1,TGCAGTGCTAGTCGGGCAGGGGATTCCTACGAGCAGTACTTC,CSASRAGDSYEQYF
-,TRBJ2-2,TRBD2,TRBV5-1,TGCGCCAGCAGCTTGGGGCTAGCGGGCACCCCGGGCACCGGGGAGCTGTTTTTT,CASSLGLAGTPGTGELFF
once,TRBJ2-7,TRBD1,TRBV11-3,TGTGCCAGCAGCTTTGGACAGGGCACCAACGAGCAGTACTTC,CASSFGQGTNEQYF
once,TRBJ1-1,TRBD1,TRBV7-7,TGTGCTAGCAGCCGGGACAGGGACACTGAAGCTTTCTTT,CASSRDRDTEAFF
-,TRBJ2-2,TRBD2,TRBV5-1,TGCGCCAGCAGTCTAGCAGCGGGAGTCCTCACCGGGGAGCTGTTTTTT,CASSLAAGVLTGELFF
-,TRBJ2-7,-,TRBV9,TGTGCCAGCAGCGTAGGTGGTCGGGGGACCTACGAGCAGTACTTC,CASSVGGRGTYEQYF
-,TRBJ1-3,TRBD1,TRBV2,TGTGCCAGCAGTTTAAAGGGACAGGGGGCGTTGAGCTCTGGAAACACCATATATTTT,CASSLKGQGALSSGNTIYF
-,TRBJ1-2,-,TRBV7-9,TGTGCCAGCAGCTTAGGGGAGGGGAAGGGGTATGGCTACACCTTC,CASSLGEGKGYGYTF
-,TRBJ1-2,-,TRBV4-2,TGTGCCAGCAGCCAAGATCCCCGGGGAGGGGTAGGCTACACCTTC,CASSQDPRGGVGYTF
-,TRBJ2-2,-,TRBV6-5,TGTGCCAGCAGTTACTCCTGGCAGGTGAACACCGGGGAGCTGTTTTTT,CASSYSWQVNTGELFF
-,TRBJ2-7,TRBD1,TRBV9,TGTGCCAGCAGCGTAGCGGGGACAGGGGTCTACGAGCAGTACTTC,CASSVAGTGVYEQYF
-,TRBJ1-5,-,TRBV9,TGTGCCAGCAGCAGAGGTAGGGCAGGGGTAGAGCCCCAGCATTTT,CASSRGRAGVEPQHF